Here is one T cell receptor beta chain with its context. This clone was detected only a few times. Its antigen remains unidentified. Base-call qualities are not available, and no considerably larger clone is one nucleotide away. The sample belongs to a study of cytomegalovirus exposure and HLA in healthy donors (dated by TCRdb to 2017 to 2019). With respect to the entire study: An earlier analysis of several hundred of the donors reported about 300 Gb of sequence data and 117 million unique TCR beta sequences obtained from about 180 million T cells. About 280 gigabases of sequencing data and 75 million to 85 million unique TCR sequences made up an early release that covered about 640 HLA-typed donors. Among the roughly 400 genotyped donors, around 81% belonged to the genetic ancestry cluster associated with self-reported Caucasian donors. The study aimed to test whether signatures of past pathogen exposure could be identified by cataloging public T cell receptors. The study used immunosequencing to profile the T cell repertoires of under 700 subjects and linked those repertoires to cytomegalovirus serostatus. Along with the roughly 710-subject first cohort, a separate validation cohort of over a hundred different subjects was used. To predict cytomegalovirus infection status, the study brought together high-throughput TCR immunosequencing, statistical association of individual TCRs with disease status, and machine learning. To study patterns of TCR occurrence, a later analysis re-analyzed previously published TCR beta repertoires from 500 to 850 donors and added high-resolution HLA genotyping. Rather than drawing on any new phenotypic data, the later analysis identified candidate immune exposures from TCR beta sequences and the way those sequences occurred across donors. In an earlier analysis of roughly 540 of the donors, high-throughput TCR beta sequencing was used to judge whether each TCR beta V gene segment behaved as functional or pseudogenic. Donor age, sex, ethnicity and CMV serostatus were collected together with the repertoire data. Genome-wide SNP genotypes for about 65% of the 666 donors were used in a later genetic analysis, which treated that subset as a discovery cohort. All discovery cohort repertoires had been generated using a single sequencing platform. Class I and class II HLA loci were covered by the typing at four-digit resolution. Typing coverage differed by locus: A, B, C, DRB1 and DQB1 were typed in about 620-630 donors, DQA1 in around 500, DPA1 in some 600, and DPB1 in just under 490. A handful of DR-DQ haplotypes were treated as single units for association and clustering because of strong linkage in the cohort. On average, roughly 240,000 unique TCR beta nucleotide sequences were sequenced per donor among some 430 genotyped donors of the cohort, with roughly a sixth of those sequences being non-productive. Study-wide conclusions, independent of this receptor: Immune exposure information for the cohort was limited to CMV serostatus. In a later analysis, some 17,000 TCR beta sequences were associated with specific HLA alleles at a false discovery rate of 0.05. In a later analysis, TCR association rates were found to vary across HLA loci, with the most associated TCRs seen for DRB1 alleles and the fewest for HLA-C alleles. A group of highly shared sequence variants was considered likely to be a technical artifact of the sequencing pipeline. Correlated functional status among segregating V segments might be attributable to linkage disequilibrium, but an unknown experimental factor could not be ruled out. The presence/absence analyses assumed that sequencing depth was roughly uniform across donors, and that assumption may not be true. Only TCR beta chains were sequenced in this cohort, and the absence of alpha or paired-chain data limited detectable features. According to a later genetic analysis, donors in an Asian-associated ancestry cluster had fewer N-insertions in productive TCRs than the roughly 700-donor mean. A later analysis found that most CMV-associated TCR beta chains appeared HLA-restricted, with HLA associations seemingly driven largely by CMV exposure. Most TCR sequences were seen in very few donors, while some public TCRs were found in many individuals. The study listed 164 TCR beta chains as associated with cytomegalovirus. In an earlier analysis of around 500 of the donors, most TCR beta V segments appeared in productive rearrangements about 90% or about 30% of the time, broadly matching IMGT annotations. Several of the top co-occurrence clusters appeared to be linked to parvovirus B19, influenza, CMV and Epstein-Barr virus, according to a later analysis. In a later analysis, HLA-associated TCR beta chains showed more clonal expansion and lower generation probabilities than non-associated chains that were equally common. Because HLA typing was unavailable for some donors at each locus, only the typed subset was used in association tests. The authors suggested that the approach could potentially be extended to other disease states and immunological phenotypes. Three of the identified cytomegalovirus-associated TCR beta chains were confirmed in vitro to be specific for cytomegalovirus antigens. A further reported finding was that TCR beta sequences accurately predicted the HLA-A and HLA-B alleles for most subjects in the first cohort. Some IMGT-functional V segments, including TRBV6-2 and TRBV6-3, could not be distinguished by the 87-base-pair reads and were therefore excluded. Because counts were too low, about 15 rarely observed V segments, including chromosome 9 orphons, were left out of the earlier analysis of over 550 of the donors. When HLA alleles, especially DR and DQ, strongly co-occurred, attributing TCR associations to individual alleles was difficult. A later genetic analysis associated a missense DCLRE1C variant with V-gene and J-gene trimming of TCR beta chains, and an independent cohort replicated the association. In both the original and validation cohorts, the classifier was reported to diagnose cytomegalovirus status with high specificity and sensitivity.

The cohort was made up of roughly 670 healthy bone marrow donors. At the time of sampling, all cohort members were nominally healthy, though unrecorded immune exposures were likely present. The donor tested CMV seronegative, placing the donor among the 352 seronegative members of the cohort. Each donor provided a peripheral blood sample, and peripheral blood mononuclear cells were used for TCR beta sequencing. Genomic DNA extraction from the blood cell samples was performed with the Qiagen DNeasy Blood Extraction Kit. To prepare the library, the immunoSEQ multiplex PCR assay was applied. A mixture of 60 forward primers for TCR Vbeta segments and 13 reverse primers for TCR Jbeta segments was used in the multiplex PCR. A multiplex PCR assay on genomic DNA amplified the CDR3 region of rearranged TCR beta genes. The amplified TCR beta libraries were sequenced on the Illumina HiSeq System as 87-base-pair reads. The source study handled its data this way. Across the 500 to 850 repertoires, a later analysis counted tens of millions of unique TCR beta chains, 9.5 million to 12 million of which were shared by at least two donors. A nearest-neighbor algorithm error-corrected the raw reads and collapsed the reads into unique sequences, merging closely related sequences to remove PCR and sequencing errors. V, D and J gene segments were assigned by aligning CDR3 sequences to IMGT reference sequences. For a sequence to be retained, a match of at least six nucleotides was required to both a V gene segment and a J gene segment. A rearrangement was called productive if the CDR3 had no stop codons and remained in frame with V and J, and every other rearrangement was called non-productive. CDR3 was defined by IMGT convention, running from the second conserved V-encoded cysteine to the conserved J-encoded phenylalanine. The earlier analysis of 550 to 650 of the donors excluded any sequence lacking an unambiguous match to a single V gene segment. An earlier analysis of almost 600 of the donors classified V segments as functional when productive rearrangements were above 56.7% and as segregating when the standard deviation between donors was above 5%. A statistical classification framework was developed to diagnose cytomegalovirus status using the catalog of TCR beta chain sequences. In a later analysis, V and J genes were assigned by comparing TCR nucleotide sequences against IMGT/GENE-DB human TR gene sequences. In a later analysis, CDR3 sequences and most-parsimonious VDJ recombination scenarios were assigned using the TCRdist pipeline. In a later analysis, each TCR beta chain was defined by its CDR3 amino acid sequence together with its V-gene family, and reads lacking a unique V-gene family were excluded. A later analysis removed several hundred highly shared, low-generation-probability nucleotide sequences to deal with suspected cross-contamination and a sequencing artifact. In a later analysis, a clonal expansion index was calculated for each public chain from normalized within-repertoire ranks of inferred template counts. In a later analysis, generation probabilities were computed with a VDJ recombination model fitted to out-of-frame rearrangements, and the resulting probabilities were checked against IGoR. In a later analysis, hypergeometric tests were used to score TCR-TCR, TCR-HLA and TCR-CMV co-occurrence, with a repertoire-size bias correction applied to TCR pairs. A later analysis estimated false discovery rates by permuting HLA or CMV assignments 20 times. In a later analysis, co-occurring TCRs were grouped with DBSCAN, and TCRdist sequence similarity was added when clustering was performed within HLA-allele-positive subsets. Co-occurrence clustering excluded repertoires with fewer than 30,000 or more than 120,000 public chains, plus five with anomalous nucleotide sharing. Drawn from immuneACCESS, this table holds only the in-frame rearrangements with V and J called that TCRdb kept. Clones are partly lost; checked studies trace under half to an unresolved V gene and leave the rest unexplained. V and J calls and clone size are as listed in that table; D and trimming were resolved from the DNA. This sample has 90,000 to 100,000 clones in its table, and nearly 70% of those were observed once. In total, the top ten clones hold roughly 2.7% of the sample.

V is shortened by 2 bases, J by 1 base, and the region joining them spans 7 bases. The CDR3 runs 14 residues from the cysteine to the phenylalanine. Only CDR3 DNA remains: 42 bases, in frame from the first base. From a lookup of the germline V gene, CDR1 and CDR2 are SGHDT and YYEEEE. The sequenced sample consisted of PBMCs. Recombination linked TRBV5-6 to TRBJ2-4, with TRBD1 perhaps the D gene, on 5 matching bases. This TCR was sampled from a man aged 50-59 years in good health and CMV-seronegative. In nucleotide form, the sequence is TGTGCCAGCAGCTTTTCAGGGGCCAAAAACATTCAGTACTTC. This is translated as CASSFSGAKNIQYF.